Listed below are T cell receptor beta chains from one sample, sequenced in a study of shared clonotypes between healthy human individuals. The assay was immunoSEQ multiplex PCR, and TCRdb's table has in-frame clones only and misses some. The sample contains about 2.1 million clones, roughly 95% of which appear only once. The specimen sequenced was naive CD8+ T cells from PBMCs. The receptor set was obtained from a man aged 18 to 35 in good health. Some clones in this sample may be carry-over from other donors' samples. Each CDR3 is given with its conserved first and last residue. Fields, in order: J gene, D gene, V gene, clone size, CDR3 protein, CDR3 DNA. D genes are given only for firm matches. Size tells how often a clone was seen (once, few, many) or the class of an expanded clone, and some rows leave it out.

j_call: TRBJ2-3; d_call: .; v_call: TRBV9; clone_size: .; cdr3_aa: CASSASSAPLDTQYF; cdr3_nt: TGTGCCAGCAGCGCTTCTAGCGCGCCTCTGGATACGCAGTATTTT
j_call: TRBJ2-7; d_call: TRBD1; v_call: TRBV29-1; clone_size: .; cdr3_aa: CSVLSRDSLYEQYF; cdr3_nt: TGCAGCGTGCTGTCCCGGGACAGCCTCTACGAGCAGTACTTC
j_call: TRBJ1-1; d_call: TRBD1; v_call: TRBV27; clone_size: .; cdr3_aa: CASSLNRGNTEAFF; cdr3_nt: TGTGCCAGCAGCCTCAACAGGGGAAACACTGAAGCTTTCTTT
j_call: TRBJ1-4; d_call: TRBD1; v_call: TRBV7-9; clone_size: .; cdr3_aa: CASSFVTGGEKLFF; cdr3_nt: TGTGCCAGCAGCTTTGTGACAGGGGGTGAAAAACTGTTTTTT
j_call: TRBJ1-1; d_call: .; v_call: TRBV28; clone_size: few; cdr3_aa: CATRRSEAFF; cdr3_nt: TGTGCCACCCGAAGGTCTGAAGCTTTCTTT
j_call: TRBJ2-1; d_call: TRBD1; v_call: TRBV27; clone_size: .; cdr3_aa: CASSPSWTGMNEQFF; cdr3_nt: TGTGCCAGCAGCCCCAGTTGGACAGGTATGAATGAGCAGTTCTTC
j_call: TRBJ2-7; d_call: TRBD2; v_call: TRBV4-1; clone_size: .; cdr3_aa: CASSQVSSGRFEQYF; cdr3_nt: TGCGCCAGCAGCCAAGTATCTAGCGGGAGGTTCGAGCAGTACTTC
j_call: TRBJ2-1; d_call: .; v_call: TRBV19; clone_size: .; cdr3_aa: CASRTRSSYNEQFF; cdr3_nt: TGTGCCAGTAGAACTAGAAGTTCCTACAATGAGCAGTTCTTC
j_call: TRBJ2-1; d_call: TRBD2; v_call: TRBV28; clone_size: .; cdr3_aa: CASSFGLAAYNEQFF; cdr3_nt: TGTGCCAGCAGTTTCGGGCTAGCGGCTTACAATGAGCAGTTCTTC
j_call: TRBJ2-7; d_call: .; v_call: TRBV9; clone_size: .; cdr3_aa: CASSVAGMGGYEQYF; cdr3_nt: TGTGCCAGCAGCGTAGCTGGGATGGGGGGCTACGAGCAGTACTTC
j_call: TRBJ2-3; d_call: .; v_call: TRBV27; clone_size: .; cdr3_aa: CASTPRPTPDTDTQYF; cdr3_nt: TGTGCCAGCACCCCCCGGCCAACCCCGGACACAGATACGCAGTATTTT
j_call: TRBJ1-2; d_call: .; v_call: TRBV7-9; clone_size: .; cdr3_aa: CASSLVQMGGDYGYTF; cdr3_nt: TGTGCCAGCAGCTTGGTCCAGATGGGGGGCGACTATGGCTACACCTTC
j_call: TRBJ2-2; d_call: .; v_call: TRBV9; clone_size: .; cdr3_aa: CASSNNNGELFF; cdr3_nt: TGTGCCAGCAGCAATAACAACGGGGAGCTGTTTTTT
j_call: TRBJ2-7; d_call: .; v_call: TRBV5-5; clone_size: .; cdr3_aa: CASSLVASYEQYF; cdr3_nt: TGTGCCAGCAGCTTGGTAGCCTCCTACGAGCAGTACTTC
j_call: TRBJ2-1; d_call: .; v_call: TRBV19; clone_size: .; cdr3_aa: CASSVGGNEQFF; cdr3_nt: TGTGCCAGTAGTGTTGGTGGCAATGAGCAGTTCTTC
j_call: TRBJ2-1; d_call: .; v_call: TRBV11-2; clone_size: .; cdr3_aa: CASSPRAGPYNEQFF; cdr3_nt: TGTGCCAGCAGCCCGAGGGCGGGACCCTACAATGAGCAGTTCTTC
j_call: TRBJ2-7; d_call: .; v_call: TRBV7-2; clone_size: .; cdr3_aa: CASSPGRTGKSSYEQYF; cdr3_nt: TGTGCCAGCAGCCCCGGGCGGACGGGGAAGAGCTCCTACGAGCAGTACTTC
j_call: TRBJ2-2; d_call: TRBD1; v_call: TRBV11-2; clone_size: .; cdr3_aa: CASSFPPGQGETGELFF; cdr3_nt: TGTGCCAGCAGCTTCCCACCTGGACAGGGGGAAACCGGGGAGCTGTTTTTT
j_call: TRBJ2-7; d_call: .; v_call: TRBV15; clone_size: .; cdr3_aa: CATSRRVGGAYEQYF; cdr3_nt: TGTGCCACCAGCAGAAGGGTGGGAGGAGCCTACGAGCAGTACTTC
j_call: TRBJ2-2; d_call: TRBD2; v_call: TRBV6-4; clone_size: .; cdr3_aa: CASSDSGQGGDTGELFF; cdr3_nt: TGTGCCAGCAGTGACTCCGGGCAGGGAGGGGACACCGGGGAGCTGTTTTTT
j_call: TRBJ2-7; d_call: TRBD2; v_call: TRBV29-1; clone_size: .; cdr3_aa: CSVGLAGSYEQYF; cdr3_nt: TGCAGCGTCGGACTAGCGGGGTCCTACGAGCAGTACTTC
j_call: TRBJ1-1; d_call: .; v_call: TRBV5-8; clone_size: .; cdr3_aa: CASSPTNGPNTEAFF; cdr3_nt: TGTGCCAGCAGCCCTACTAACGGACCGAACACTGAAGCTTTCTTT
j_call: TRBJ2-2; d_call: TRBD1; v_call: TRBV4-1; clone_size: .; cdr3_aa: CASSYPGQGDTGELFF; cdr3_nt: TGCGCCAGCAGTTATCCGGGACAGGGAGACACCGGGGAGCTGTTTTTT
j_call: TRBJ1-2; d_call: TRBD1; v_call: TRBV14; clone_size: .; cdr3_aa: CASSPDRGAYYGYTF; cdr3_nt: TGTGCCAGCAGCCCGGACAGGGGCGCTTACTATGGCTACACCTTC
j_call: TRBJ1-2; d_call: .; v_call: TRBV25-1; clone_size: .; cdr3_aa: CASSEYEGDYGYTF; cdr3_nt: TGTGCCAGCAGTGAATACGAGGGGGACTATGGCTACACCTTC
j_call: TRBJ1-1; d_call: TRBD1; v_call: TRBV28; clone_size: .; cdr3_aa: CASSPTGAPNTEAFF; cdr3_nt: TGTGCCAGCAGCCCAACAGGGGCACCAAACACTGAAGCTTTCTTT
j_call: TRBJ2-7; d_call: .; v_call: TRBV6-5; clone_size: .; cdr3_aa: CASSYSTGPIFEQYF; cdr3_nt: TGTGCCAGCAGTTACTCGACAGGCCCCATCTTCGAGCAGTACTTC
j_call: TRBJ2-7; d_call: .; v_call: TRBV28; clone_size: .; cdr3_aa: CASSYSGTDYYEQYF; cdr3_nt: TGTGCCAGCAGTTACTCCGGGACGGACTACTACGAGCAGTACTTC
j_call: TRBJ1-5; d_call: TRBD1; v_call: TRBV7-9; clone_size: few; cdr3_aa: CASSQGTGDQPQHF; cdr3_nt: TGTGCCAGCAGCCAAGGGACAGGGGATCAGCCCCAGCATTTT
j_call: TRBJ1-5; d_call: .; v_call: TRBV28; clone_size: .; cdr3_aa: CASSFQRGAPALSGNQPQHF; cdr3_nt: TGTGCCAGCAGTTTCCAGCGGGGGGCTCCGGCCCTAAGTGGCAATCAGCCCCAGCATTTT
j_call: TRBJ2-3; d_call: .; v_call: TRBV10-3; clone_size: .; cdr3_aa: CAHGWSGTDTQYF; cdr3_nt: TGTGCCCACGGGTGGTCGGGGACAGATACGCAGTATTTT
j_call: TRBJ1-1; d_call: .; v_call: TRBV4-1; clone_size: .; cdr3_aa: CASSQDLVHTEAFF; cdr3_nt: TGCGCCAGCAGCCAAGATCTGGTCCACACTGAAGCTTTCTTT
j_call: TRBJ2-1; d_call: TRBD2; v_call: TRBV10-3; clone_size: .; cdr3_aa: CAISGLAGREQFF; cdr3_nt: TGTGCCATCAGTGGACTAGCGGGACGGGAGCAGTTCTTC
j_call: TRBJ2-1; d_call: .; v_call: TRBV9; clone_size: .; cdr3_aa: CASGPFRGVEQFF; cdr3_nt: TGTGCCAGCGGTCCGTTTCGTGGGGTTGAGCAGTTCTTC
j_call: TRBJ2-1; d_call: .; v_call: TRBV7-9; clone_size: .; cdr3_aa: CASSLVDYPGEQFF; cdr3_nt: TGTGCCAGCAGCTTAGTCGACTACCCTGGGGAGCAGTTCTTC
j_call: TRBJ2-3; d_call: TRBD2; v_call: TRBV4-1; clone_size: .; cdr3_aa: CASSQGLAGGDTQYF; cdr3_nt: TGCGCCAGCAGCCAAGGCTTAGCGGGAGGAGATACGCAGTATTTT
j_call: TRBJ1-5; d_call: .; v_call: TRBV19; clone_size: .; cdr3_aa: CASTDWGVQPQHF; cdr3_nt: TGTGCCAGTACTGACTGGGGGGTACAGCCCCAGCATTTT
j_call: TRBJ1-6; d_call: .; v_call: TRBV25-1; clone_size: .; cdr3_aa: CASSGVQRHNSPLHF; cdr3_nt: TGTGCCAGCAGTGGAGTACAGCGTCATAATTCACCCCTCCACTTT
j_call: TRBJ2-5; d_call: .; v_call: TRBV9; clone_size: .; cdr3_aa: CASSVGGLPTETQYF; cdr3_nt: TGTGCCAGCAGCGTAGGCGGTCTTCCAACAGAGACCCAGTACTTC
j_call: TRBJ2-3; d_call: TRBD2; v_call: TRBV9; clone_size: .; cdr3_aa: CASSVEGGRASDTQYF; cdr3_nt: TGTGCCAGCAGCGTAGAGGGCGGGAGGGCCTCGGATACGCAGTATTTT
j_call: TRBJ1-1; d_call: TRBD1; v_call: TRBV4-2; clone_size: .; cdr3_aa: CASIEGDRAFF; cdr3_nt: TGTGCCAGTATCGAAGGGGACAGAGCTTTCTTT
j_call: TRBJ2-5; d_call: .; v_call: TRBV7-2; clone_size: .; cdr3_aa: CASSLAWAGEETQYF; cdr3_nt: TGTGCCAGCAGCTTAGCTTGGGCAGGAGAAGAGACCCAGTACTTC
j_call: TRBJ2-7; d_call: .; v_call: TRBV6-1; clone_size: .; cdr3_aa: CASSEGFSYEQYF; cdr3_nt: TGTGCCAGCAGTGAAGGTTTTTCCTACGAGCAGTACTTC
j_call: TRBJ2-7; d_call: TRBD2; v_call: TRBV4-1; clone_size: .; cdr3_aa: CASSPLVTSGTYEQYF; cdr3_nt: TGCGCCAGCAGCCCACTTGTTACTAGCGGGACCTACGAGCAGTACTTC
j_call: TRBJ1-1; d_call: .; v_call: TRBV7-9; clone_size: once; cdr3_aa: CASSLAVTDLYEAFF; cdr3_nt: TGTGCCAGCAGCTTAGCAGTGACGGATCTCTATGAAGCTTTCTTT
j_call: TRBJ2-5; d_call: TRBD1; v_call: TRBV27; clone_size: .; cdr3_aa: CASSYIPNTGGQETQYF; cdr3_nt: TGTGCCAGCAGTTATATACCCAATACAGGGGGCCAAGAGACCCAGTACTTC
j_call: TRBJ2-1; d_call: .; v_call: TRBV30; clone_size: .; cdr3_aa: CAWKSRYSYNEQFF; cdr3_nt: TGTGCCTGGAAGTCGCGTTACTCCTACAATGAGCAGTTCTTC
j_call: TRBJ2-3; d_call: TRBD2; v_call: TRBV4-1; clone_size: .; cdr3_aa: CASSLFGSGMSTDTQYF; cdr3_nt: TGCGCCAGCAGCCTCTTCGGTAGCGGGATGAGCACAGATACGCAGTATTTT